This TCR beta chain was documented in a study of shared clonotypes between healthy human individuals. General study points: The four-donor shared clonotypes exceeded non-shared clonotypes in generation probability, with non-shared ones scoring lower.

Germline-derived CDR1 and CDR2 are MNHEY and SVGAGI. This CDR3 contains 11 residues. V lost 6 bases to trimming and J lost 6 bases, with 9 bases between them. Concerning this clone itself: Its specificity is not known.

Method: immunoSEQ multiplex PCR; TCRdb's copy keeps in-frame clones and lacks some. The table shows 2,100,000 or so clones, with about 94% occurring only once. This chain links TRBV6-5 with TRBJ2-7; a possible D gene is TRBD2 (7 bases). Sequencing was performed on naive CD4+ T cells sorted from blood. Subset given: CD45RA+ positively selected. The TCR was taken from a man aged 18-30 years in good health. The CDR3 DNA sequence: TGTGCCAGCAGGGGGGGGGCCGAGCAGTACTTC. This translates into CASRGGAEQYF.